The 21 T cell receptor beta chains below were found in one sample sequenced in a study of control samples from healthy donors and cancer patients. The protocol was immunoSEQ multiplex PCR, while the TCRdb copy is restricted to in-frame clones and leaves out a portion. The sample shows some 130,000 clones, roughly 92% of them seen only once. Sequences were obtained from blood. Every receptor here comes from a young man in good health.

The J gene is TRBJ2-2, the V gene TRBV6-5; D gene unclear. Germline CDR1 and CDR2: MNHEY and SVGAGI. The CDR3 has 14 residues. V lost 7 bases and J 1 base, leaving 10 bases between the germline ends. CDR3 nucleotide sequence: TGTGCCAGCATTTGGGGAATGAACACCGGGGAGCTGTTTTTT. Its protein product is CASIWGMNTGELFF.

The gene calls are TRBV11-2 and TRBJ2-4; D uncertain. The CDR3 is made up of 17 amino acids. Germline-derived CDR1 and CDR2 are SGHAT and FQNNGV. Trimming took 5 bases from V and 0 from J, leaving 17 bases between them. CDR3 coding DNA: TGTGCCAGCAGCCCCCTATTCGGGCTTATAGCCAAAAACATTCAGTACTTC. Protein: CASSPLFGLIAKNIQYF.

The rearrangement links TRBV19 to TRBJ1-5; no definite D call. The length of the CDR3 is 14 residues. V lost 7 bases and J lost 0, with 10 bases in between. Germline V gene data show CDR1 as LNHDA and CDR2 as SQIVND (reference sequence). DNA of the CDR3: TGTGCCAGTACTCTAGGGTTTAGCAATCAGCCCCAGCATTTT. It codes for CASTLGFSNQPQHF. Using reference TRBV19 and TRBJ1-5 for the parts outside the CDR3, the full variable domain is DGGITQSPKYLFRKEGQNVTLSCEQNLNHDAMYWYRQDPGQGLRLIYYSQIVNDFQKGDIAEGYSVSREKKESFPLTVTSAQKNPTAFYLCASTLGFSNQPQHFGDGTRLSIL.

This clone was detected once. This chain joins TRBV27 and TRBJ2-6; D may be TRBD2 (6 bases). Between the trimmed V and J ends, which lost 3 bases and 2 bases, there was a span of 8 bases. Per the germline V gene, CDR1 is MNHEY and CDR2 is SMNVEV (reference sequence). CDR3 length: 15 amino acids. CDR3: CASSFGRTGANVLTF. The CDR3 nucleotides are TGTGCCAGCAGTTTTGGGAGGACTGGGGCCAACGTCCTGACTTTC.

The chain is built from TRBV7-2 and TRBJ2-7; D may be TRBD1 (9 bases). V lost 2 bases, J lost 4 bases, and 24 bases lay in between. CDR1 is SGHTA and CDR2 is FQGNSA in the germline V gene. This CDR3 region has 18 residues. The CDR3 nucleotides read TGTGCCAGCAGCTTACGGGGGGGCACCGGGACAGGGATTTACGAGCAGTACTTC. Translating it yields CASSLRGGTGTGIYEQYF. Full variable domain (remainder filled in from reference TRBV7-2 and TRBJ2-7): GAGVSQSPSNKVTEKGKDVELRCDPISGHTALYWYRQSLGQGLEFLIYFQGNSAPDKSGLPSDRFSAERTGGSVSTLTIQRTQQEDSAVYLCASSLRGGTGTGIYEQYFGPGTRLTVT.

The CDR3 DNA follows: TGTGCCAGCAGCTGGACTAGCGGGGGGGCGGAGACCCAGTACTTC. Its protein product is CASSWTSGGAETQYF. V usage is TRBV7-6 and J usage is TRBJ2-5; the match to TRBD2 covers 15 bases. Losses at the gene ends were 4 bases for V and 5 bases for J; bases not matched to a gene: 2. The CDR3 totals 15 residues. Germline V gives CDR1 SGHVS, CDR2 FNYEAQ. Variable domain in full (rest from reference TRBV7-6 and TRBJ2-5): GAGVSQSPRYKVTKRGQDVALRCDPISGHVSLYWYRQALGQGPEFLTYFNYEAQQDKSGLPNDRFSAERPEGSISTLTIQRTEQRDSAMYRCASSWTSGGAETQYFGPGTRLLVL.

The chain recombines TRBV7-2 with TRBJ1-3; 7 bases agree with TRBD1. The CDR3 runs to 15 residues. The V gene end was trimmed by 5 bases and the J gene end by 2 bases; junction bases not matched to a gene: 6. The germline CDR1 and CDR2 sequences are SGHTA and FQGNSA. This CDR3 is CASSTDRVTGNTIYF. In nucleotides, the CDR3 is TGTGCCAGCAGCACCGACAGGGTAACTGGAAACACCATATATTTT. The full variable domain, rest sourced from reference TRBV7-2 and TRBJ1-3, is GAGVSQSPSNKVTEKGKDVELRCDPISGHTALYWYRQSLGQGLEFLIYFQGNSAPDKSGLPSDRFSAERTGGSVSTLTIQRTQQEDSAVYLCASSTDRVTGNTIYFGEGSWLTVV.

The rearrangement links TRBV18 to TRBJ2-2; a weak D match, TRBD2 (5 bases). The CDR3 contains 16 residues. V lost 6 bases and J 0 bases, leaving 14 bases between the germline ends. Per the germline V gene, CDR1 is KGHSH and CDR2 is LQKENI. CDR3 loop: CASSGSGAANTGELFF. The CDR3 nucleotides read TGTGCCAGCTCGGGGAGCGGAGCGGCGAACACCGGGGAGCTGTTTTTT. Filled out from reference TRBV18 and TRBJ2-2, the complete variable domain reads NAGVMQNPRHLVRRRGQEARLRCSPMKGHSHVYWYRQLPEEGLKFMVYLQKENIIDESGMPKERFSAEFPKEGPSILRIQQVVRGDSAAYFCASSGSGAANTGELFFGEGSRLTVL.

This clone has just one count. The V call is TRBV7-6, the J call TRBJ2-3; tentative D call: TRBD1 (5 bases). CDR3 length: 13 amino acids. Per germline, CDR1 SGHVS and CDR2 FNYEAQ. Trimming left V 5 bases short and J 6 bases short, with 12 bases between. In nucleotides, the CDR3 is TGTGCCAGCAGCCGACTCAGGGCCGATACGCAGTATTTT. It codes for CASSRLRADTQYF.

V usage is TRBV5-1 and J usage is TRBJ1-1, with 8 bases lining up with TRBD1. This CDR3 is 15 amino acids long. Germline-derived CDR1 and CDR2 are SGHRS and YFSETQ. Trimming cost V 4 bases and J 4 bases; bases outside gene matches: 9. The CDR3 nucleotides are TGCGCCAGCAGCGGTTTTGGACAGGGCGGCACTGAAGCTTTCTTT. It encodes CASSGFGQGGTEAFF.

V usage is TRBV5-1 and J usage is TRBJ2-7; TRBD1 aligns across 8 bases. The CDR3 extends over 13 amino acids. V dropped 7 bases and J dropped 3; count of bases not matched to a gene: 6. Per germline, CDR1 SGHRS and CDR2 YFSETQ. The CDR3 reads CASGSGGSYEQYF. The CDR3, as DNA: TGCGCCAGCGGTTCAGGGGGCAGCTACGAGCAGTACTTC.

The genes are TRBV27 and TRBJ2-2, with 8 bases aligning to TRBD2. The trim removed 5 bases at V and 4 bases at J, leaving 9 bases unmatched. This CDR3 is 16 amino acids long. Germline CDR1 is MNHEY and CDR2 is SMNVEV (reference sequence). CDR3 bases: TGTGCCAGCAGTGGAGACGGGGGGGAAGTCACCGGGGAGCTGTTTTTT. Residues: CASSGDGGEVTGELFF.

Written as DNA, the CDR3 is TGTGCCAGCAGCACACGAACGGGGGGAAACACCATATATTTT. Amino acids: CASSTRTGGNTIYF. The J gene is TRBJ1-3, the V gene TRBV5-6; no clear D. V lost 4 bases and J lost 4, with 12 bases in between. The CDR3 length is 14 residues. Germline V lookup: CDR1 SGHDT, CDR2 YYEEEE. The variable domain in full, with the rest retrieved from reference TRBV5-6 and TRBJ1-3, is DAGVTQSPTHLIKTRGQQVTLRCSPKSGHDTVSWYQQALGQGPQFIFQYYEEEERQRGNFPDRFSGHQFPNYSSELNVNALLLGDSALYLCASSTRTGGNTIYFGEGSWLTVV.

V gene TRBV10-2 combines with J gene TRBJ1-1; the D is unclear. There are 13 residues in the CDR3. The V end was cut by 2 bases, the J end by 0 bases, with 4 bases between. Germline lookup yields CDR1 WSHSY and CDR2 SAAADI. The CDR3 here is CASSEAVNTEAFF. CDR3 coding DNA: TGCGCCAGCAGTGAGGCCGTGAACACTGAAGCTTTCTTT.

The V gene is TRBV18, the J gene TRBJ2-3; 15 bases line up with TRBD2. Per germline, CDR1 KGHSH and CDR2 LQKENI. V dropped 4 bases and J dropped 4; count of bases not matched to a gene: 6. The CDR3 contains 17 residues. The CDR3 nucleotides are TGTGCCAGCTCACGAGCCGGGACTAGCGGGGGGTCAGATACGCAGTATTTT. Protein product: CASSRAGTSGGSDTQYF. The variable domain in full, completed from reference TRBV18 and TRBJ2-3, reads NAGVMQNPRHLVRRRGQEARLRCSPMKGHSHVYWYRQLPEEGLKFMVYLQKENIIDESGMPKERFSAEFPKEGPSILRIQQVVRGDSAAYFCASSRAGTSGGSDTQYFGPGTRLTVL.

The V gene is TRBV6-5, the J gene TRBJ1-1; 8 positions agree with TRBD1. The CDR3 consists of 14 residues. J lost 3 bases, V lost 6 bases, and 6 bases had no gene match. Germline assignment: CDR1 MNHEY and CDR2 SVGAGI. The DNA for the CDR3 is TGTGCCAGCAGCCGACAGGGGCTGCACACTGAAGCTTTCTTT. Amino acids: CASSRQGLHTEAFF.

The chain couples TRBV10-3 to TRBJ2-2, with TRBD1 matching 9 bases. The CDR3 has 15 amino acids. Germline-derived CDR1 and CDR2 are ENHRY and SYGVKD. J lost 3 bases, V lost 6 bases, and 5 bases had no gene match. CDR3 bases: TGTGCCATCAGCCAAACAGGGGGCCACACCGGGGAGCTGTTTTTT. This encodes CAISQTGGHTGELFF.

The CDR3, as DNA: TGTGCCAGTAGTATTTCGACGGATTATCAGCCCCAGCATTTT. Its translation: CASSISTDYQPQHF. The rearrangement uses TRBV19 and TRBJ1-5, with unresolved D. Germline CDR1 and CDR2: LNHDA and SQIVND (reference sequence). Trimming took 3 bases from V and 5 from J, leaving 11 bases between them. The CDR3 length is 14 residues.

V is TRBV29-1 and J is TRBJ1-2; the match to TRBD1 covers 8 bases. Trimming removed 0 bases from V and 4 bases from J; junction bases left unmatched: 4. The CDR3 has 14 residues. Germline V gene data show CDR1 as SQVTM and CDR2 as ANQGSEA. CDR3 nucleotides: TGCAGCGTTGAAGATCAGGGGGCAGGCTATGGCTACACCTTC. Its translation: CSVEDQGAGYGYTF.

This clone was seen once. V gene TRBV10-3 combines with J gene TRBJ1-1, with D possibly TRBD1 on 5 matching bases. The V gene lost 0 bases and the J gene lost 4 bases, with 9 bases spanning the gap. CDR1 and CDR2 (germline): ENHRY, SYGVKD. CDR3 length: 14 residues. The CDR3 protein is CAISESHGGTEAFF. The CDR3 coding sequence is TGTGCCATCAGTGAGTCGCACGGGGGCACTGAAGCTTTCTTT.

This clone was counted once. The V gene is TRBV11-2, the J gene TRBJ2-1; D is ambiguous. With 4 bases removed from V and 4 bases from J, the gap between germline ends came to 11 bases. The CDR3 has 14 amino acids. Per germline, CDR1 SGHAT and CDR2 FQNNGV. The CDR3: CASSSNMGYNEQFF. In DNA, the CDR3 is TGTGCCAGCAGCTCGAATATGGGGTACAATGAGCAGTTCTTC.